This section outlines one T cell receptor beta chain sequence together with its context. Its antigen remains unknown. This sample is part of a study of blood T cells in healthy people across ages. Study-wide results and limits: Among T cells, TCR beta diversity per million cells dropped roughly linearly as age rose. Reliance upon unsorted PBMCs precluded definitive naive versus antigen-experienced comparison.

A J-beta primer mix and a sample-barcoded 5' primer were used in a second PCR of about 7 to 12 cycles. TCRdb re-analysed the 5' RACE reads in MiXCR, keeping a single row per CDR3 protein. The table records some 900,000 distinct CDR3 sequences, 45% to 50% of them present only once. This CDR3 region has 15 residues. Germline V lookup: CDR1 ENHRY, CDR2 SYGVKD. This sequence joins TRBV10-3 and TRBJ2-4; maybe TRBD1 (6 bases). The J call could be wrong; TRBJ2-7 is a better fit for the DNA end. The receptor was isolated from a man aged 25 to 40 in good health. Input material: blood. Here the CDR3 reads CAISESSAGAYEQYF. CDR3 nucleotides: TGTGCCATCAGTGAGTCGTCGGCAGGGGCGTACGAGCAGTACTTC.